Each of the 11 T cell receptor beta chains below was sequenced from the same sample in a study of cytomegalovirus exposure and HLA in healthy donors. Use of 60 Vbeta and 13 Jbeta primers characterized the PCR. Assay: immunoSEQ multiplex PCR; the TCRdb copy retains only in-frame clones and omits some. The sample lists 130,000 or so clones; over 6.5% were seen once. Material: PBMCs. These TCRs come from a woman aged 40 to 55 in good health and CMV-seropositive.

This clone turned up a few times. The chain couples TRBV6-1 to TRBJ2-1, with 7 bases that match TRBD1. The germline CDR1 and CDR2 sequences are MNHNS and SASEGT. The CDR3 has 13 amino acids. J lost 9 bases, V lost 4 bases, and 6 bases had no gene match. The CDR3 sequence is CASSVKTGREQFF. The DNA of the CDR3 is TGTGCCAGCAGTGTTAAGACAGGGCGTGAGCAGTTCTTC.

Here the CDR3 DNA reads TGCGCCAGCAGCTGGACTAGCGGGGGGGCGGCTACGCAGTATTTT. This translates into CASSWTSGGAATQYF. The chain is built from TRBV5-1 and TRBJ2-3; 15 bases map to TRBD2. V trimming: 3 bases; J trimming: 8 bases; junction bases outside the gene matches: 4. This CDR3 spans 15 amino acids. CDR1 and CDR2 (germline): SGHRS, YFSETQ.

The CDR3 is CATNWGPGANVLTF. For the CDR3, the DNA is TGTGCCACCAATTGGGGGCCTGGGGCCAACGTCCTGACTTTC. V usage is TRBV19 and J usage is TRBJ2-6; perhaps TRBD1 as D (6 bases). This CDR3 is 14 amino acids long. CDR1 is LNHDA, CDR2 SQIVND, per germline (reference sequence). V was trimmed by 10 bases and J by 2 bases, leaving 12 bases between them. The full variable domain, its missing parts supplied by reference TRBV19 and TRBJ2-6, is DGGITQSPKYLFRKEGQNVTLSCEQNLNHDAMYWYRQDPGQGLRLIYYSQIVNDFQKGDIAEGYSVSREKKESFPLTVTSAQKNPTAFYLCATNWGPGANVLTFGAGSRLTVL.

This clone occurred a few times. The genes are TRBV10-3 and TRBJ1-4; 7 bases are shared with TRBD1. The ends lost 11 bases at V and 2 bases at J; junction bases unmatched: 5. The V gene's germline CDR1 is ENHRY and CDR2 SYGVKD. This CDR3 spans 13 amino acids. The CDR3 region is CASKGQTNEKLFF. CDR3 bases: TGTGCCTCGAAGGGACAGACTAATGAAAAACTGTTTTTT.

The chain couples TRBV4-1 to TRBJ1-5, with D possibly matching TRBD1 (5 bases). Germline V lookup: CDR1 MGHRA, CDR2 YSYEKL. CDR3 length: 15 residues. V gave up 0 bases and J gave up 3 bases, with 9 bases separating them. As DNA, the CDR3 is TGCGCCAGCAGCCAAGACGGGGGATACAATCAGCCCCAGCATTTT. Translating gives CASSQDGGYNQPQHF.

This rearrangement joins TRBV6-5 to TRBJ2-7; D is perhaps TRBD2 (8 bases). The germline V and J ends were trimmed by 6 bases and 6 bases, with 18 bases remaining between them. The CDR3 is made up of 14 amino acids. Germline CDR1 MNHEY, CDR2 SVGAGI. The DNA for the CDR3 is TGTGCCAGCAGCGACAGGGCTCGGGGGGGCGAGCAGTACTTC. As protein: CASSDRARGGEQYF.

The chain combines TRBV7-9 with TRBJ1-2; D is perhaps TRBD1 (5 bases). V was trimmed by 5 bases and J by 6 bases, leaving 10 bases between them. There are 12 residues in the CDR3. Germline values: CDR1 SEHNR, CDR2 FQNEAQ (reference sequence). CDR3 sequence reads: CASSTRVHGYTF. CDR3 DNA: TGTGCCAGCAGCACCAGGGTTCATGGCTACACCTTC.

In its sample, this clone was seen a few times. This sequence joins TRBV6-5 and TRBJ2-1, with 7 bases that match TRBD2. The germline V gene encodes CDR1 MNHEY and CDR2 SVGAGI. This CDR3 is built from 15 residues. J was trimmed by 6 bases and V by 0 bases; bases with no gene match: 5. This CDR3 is CASSYSMTGGNEQFF. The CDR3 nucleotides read TGTGCCAGCAGTTACTCGATGACGGGAGGCAATGAGCAGTTCTTC.

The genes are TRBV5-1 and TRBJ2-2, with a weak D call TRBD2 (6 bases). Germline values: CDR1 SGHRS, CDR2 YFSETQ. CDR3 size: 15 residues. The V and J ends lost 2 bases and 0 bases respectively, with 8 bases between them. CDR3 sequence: CASSFAGSNTGELFF. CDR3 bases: TGCGCCAGCAGCTTCGCGGGGTCGAACACCGGGGAGCTGTTTTTT.

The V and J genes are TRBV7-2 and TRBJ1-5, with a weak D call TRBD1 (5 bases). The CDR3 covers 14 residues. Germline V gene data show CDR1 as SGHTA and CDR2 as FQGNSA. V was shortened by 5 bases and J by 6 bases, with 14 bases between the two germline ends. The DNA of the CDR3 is TGTGCCAGCAGCCTGGGGGGTTGGGCTCAGCCCCAGCATTTT. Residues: CASSLGGWAQPQHF.

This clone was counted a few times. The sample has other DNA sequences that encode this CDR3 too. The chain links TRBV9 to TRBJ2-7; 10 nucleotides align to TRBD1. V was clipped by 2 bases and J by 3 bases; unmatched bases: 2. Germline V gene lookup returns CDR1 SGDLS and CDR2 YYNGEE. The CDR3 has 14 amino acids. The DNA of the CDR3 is TGTGCCAGCAGCGTCGGGGACAGGGGCTACGAGCAGTACTTC. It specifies CASSVGDRGYEQYF. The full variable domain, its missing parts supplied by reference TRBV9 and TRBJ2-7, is DSGVTQTPKHLITATGQRVTLRCSPRSGDLSVYWYQQSLDQGLQFLIQYYNGEERAKGNILERFSAQQFPDLHSELNLSSLELGDSALYFCASSVGDRGYEQYFGPGTRLTVT.